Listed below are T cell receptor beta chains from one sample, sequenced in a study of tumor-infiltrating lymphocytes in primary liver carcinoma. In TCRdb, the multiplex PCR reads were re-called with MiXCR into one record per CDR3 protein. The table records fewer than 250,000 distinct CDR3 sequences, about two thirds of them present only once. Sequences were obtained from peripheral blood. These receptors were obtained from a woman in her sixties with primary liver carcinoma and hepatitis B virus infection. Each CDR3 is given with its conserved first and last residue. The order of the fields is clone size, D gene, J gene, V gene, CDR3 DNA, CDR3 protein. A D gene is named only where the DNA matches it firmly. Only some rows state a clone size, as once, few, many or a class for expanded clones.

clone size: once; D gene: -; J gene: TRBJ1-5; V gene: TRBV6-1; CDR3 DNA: TGTGCCACCAGTGAAGGTTCATCGGGTGGCAATCAGCCCCAGCATTTT; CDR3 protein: CATSEGSSGGNQPQHF
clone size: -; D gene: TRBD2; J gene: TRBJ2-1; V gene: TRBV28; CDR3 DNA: TGTGCCAGCAGGTGGGAGGGCGTCAATGAGCAGTTCTTC; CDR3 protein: CASRWEGVNEQFF
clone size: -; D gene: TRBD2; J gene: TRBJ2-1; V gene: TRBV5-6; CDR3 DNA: TGTGCCAGCAGCCCACTAACGACTACCGGGAGGGGGGTTGAGCAGTTCTTC; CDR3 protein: CASSPLTTTGRGVEQFF
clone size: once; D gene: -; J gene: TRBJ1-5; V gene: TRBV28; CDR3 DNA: TGTGCCAGCAATCAACCCGGACAGAGCAATCAGCCCCAGCATTTT; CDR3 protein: CASNQPGQSNQPQHF
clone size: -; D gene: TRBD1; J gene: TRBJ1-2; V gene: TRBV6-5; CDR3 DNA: TGTGCCAGCCCCGGGACAGCAAATAGGGGTGGCTATGCCTTC; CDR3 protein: CASPGTANRGGYAF
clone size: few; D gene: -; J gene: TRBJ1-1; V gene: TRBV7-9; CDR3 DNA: TGTGCCAGCAGCTTAGTTACTGAAGCTTTCTTT; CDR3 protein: CASSLVTEAFF
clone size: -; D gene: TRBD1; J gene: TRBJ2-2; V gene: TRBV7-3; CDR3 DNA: TGTGCCAGCAGCCGATTAGGGACAGCGAACACCGGGGAGCTGTTTTTT; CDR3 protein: CASSRLGTANTGELFF
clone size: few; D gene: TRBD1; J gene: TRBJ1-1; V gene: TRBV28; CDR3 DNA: TGTGCCAGCAGTTCATTATCGACAGGGTCCACTGAAGCTTTCTTT; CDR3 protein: CASSSLSTGSTEAFF
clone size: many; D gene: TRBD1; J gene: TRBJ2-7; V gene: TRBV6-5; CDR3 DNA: TGTGCCAGCAGCCCCCGGGACAGGAGCTACGAGCAGTACTTC; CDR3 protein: CASSPRDRSYEQYF
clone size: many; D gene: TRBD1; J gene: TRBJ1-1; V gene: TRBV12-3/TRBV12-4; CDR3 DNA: TGTGCCAGCAGTGTATACCAGGGGGGGAGGAACACTGAAGCTTTCTTT; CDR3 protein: CASSVYQGGRNTEAFF
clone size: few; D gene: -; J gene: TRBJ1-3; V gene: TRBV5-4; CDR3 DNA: TGTGCCAGCAGCTTGGGAGGGGCCATCTCTGGAAACACCATATATTTT; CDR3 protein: CASSLGGAISGNTIYF
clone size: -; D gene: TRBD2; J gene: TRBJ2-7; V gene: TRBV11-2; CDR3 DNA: TGTGTCAGCAGCCCAGAGGGAGGGGACCCCTACGAGCAGTACTTT; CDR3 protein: CVSSPEGGDPYEQYF